This TCR beta chain originates from a study of blood T cell repertoires in COVID-19. The length of the CDR3 is 16 residues. Germline CDR1 and CDR2: MNHEY and SVGEGT. V was clipped by 4 bases and J by 2 bases; unmatched bases: 6. Only in-frame clones appear in the TCRdb table, and some are missing; sequencing was by immunoSEQ multiplex PCR. The sample records roughly 180,000 clones, less than 90% being singletons. Source material: peripheral blood. The chain employs TRBV6-2 or TRBV6-3 and TRBJ1-1, with 11 bases fitting TRBD1. This clonotype was obtained from a man aged 65 to 79 with active or convalescent COVID-19. The CDR3 DNA is TGTGCCAGCAGTTGGGACAGGGGGTTAGCAAACACTGAAGCTTTCTTT. This sequence encodes CASSWDRGLANTEAFF.